These T cell receptor beta chains were read from a single sample in a study of Ad26.COV2.S vaccination and SARS-CoV-2 variants. Here immunoSEQ multiplex PCR was the method, and the copy in TCRdb shows in-frame clones only, minus some. The sample holds approximately 350,000 clones, about nine tenths seen once. The sample was peripheral blood, taken in a trial of Ad26.COV2.S vaccine versus placebo. Receptors originate from a person between 18 and 60 years old who received the Ad26.COV2.S COVID-19 vaccine or a placebo. Each CDR3 is given with its conserved first and last residue. The D gene is left open where the match is weak. Rows may omit the clone size; those that give it use once, few, many or a size class.

TRBJ2-3 once TRBV24-1 . CATSDARNTDTQYF TGTGCCACCAGTGATGCAAGAAACACAGATACGCAGTATTTT
TRBJ2-1 . TRBV24-1 . CATSPADGHWNEQFF TGTGCCACCAGCCCCGCCGATGGCCATTGGAATGAGCAGTTCTTC
TRBJ1-1 . TRBV5-5 . CASSPTSSFTEAFF TGTGCCAGCAGCCCGACATCGTCATTCACTGAAGCTTTCTTT
TRBJ1-1 . TRBV5-4 . CASSRPLAGEAEAFF TGTGCCAGCAGCCGCCCGTTGGCAGGGGAGGCTGAAGCTTTCTTT
TRBJ2-3 . TRBV3-1/TRBV3-2 . CASSQVGGDTQYF TGTGCCAGCAGCCAAGTAGGGGGAGATACGCAGTATTTT
TRBJ2-1 once TRBV5-4 TRBD1 CASKGQGMGEQFF TGTGCCAGCAAGGGACAGGGGATGGGTGAGCAGTTCTTC
TRBJ2-5 . TRBV27 TRBD2 CASRSSGGETQYF TGTGCCAGCAGGTCTAGCGGGGGAGAGACCCAGTACTTC
TRBJ1-2 . TRBV14 . CASSWTKSDGYTF TGTGCCAGCAGCTGGACCAAATCGGATGGCTACACCTTC
TRBJ2-1 . TRBV6-1 . CASSEASSNNEQFF TGTGCCAGCAGTGAAGCATCTAGCAACAATGAGCAGTTCTTC
TRBJ1-1 . TRBV12-3/TRBV12-4 TRBD1 CASTRQGDTEAFF TGTGCCAGCACGCGACAGGGTGACACTGAAGCTTTCTTT
TRBJ1-1 . TRBV27 TRBD1 CASSERTGYTEAFF TGTGCCAGCAGTGAACGGACAGGATATACTGAAGCTTTCTTT
TRBJ2-1 . TRBV7-3 . CASSLQGMGSYNEQFF TGTGCCAGCAGCTTACAGGGTATGGGCTCCTACAATGAGCAGTTCTTC
TRBJ1-1 . TRBV30 . CAWSLSLVVEAFF TGTGCCTGGAGTTTAAGTCTGGTCGTGGAAGCTTTCTTT
TRBJ1-5 . TRBV5-8 . CASSLRSQGGGQPQHF TGTGCCAGCAGCTTGAGGAGCCAGGGAGGAGGGCAGCCCCAGCATTTT
TRBJ2-5 once TRBV3-1/TRBV3-2 . CASSQEGLDYRQTQYF TGTGCCAGCAGCCAAGAAGGGCTCGACTATCGACAGACCCAGTACTTC
TRBJ1-1 . TRBV28 TRBD1 CASSLGTGAFF TGTGCCAGCAGCCTAGGGACAGGGGCTTTCTTT
TRBJ1-1 . TRBV5-5 TRBD1 CASSRSFGTGGYGTEAFF TGTGCCAGCAGCCGGAGCTTCGGGACAGGGGGGTATGGCACTGAAGCTTTCTTT
TRBJ2-3 . TRBV27 TRBD1 CASSPRDRLGTDTQYF TGTGCCAGCAGCCCCCGGGACAGGTTAGGGACAGATACGCAGTATTTT
TRBJ2-7 few TRBV2 . CASSERLWARGDYEQYF TGTGCCAGCAGTGAACGCCTTTGGGCTCGTGGCGACTACGAGCAGTACTTC
TRBJ2-2 . TRBV5-1 TRBD1 CASSYDRGLSTGELFF TGCGCCAGCAGCTACGACAGGGGCTTGTCCACCGGGGAGCTGTTTTTT
TRBJ2-6 . TRBV27 . CASSFSDAGVGANVLTF TGTGCCAGCAGTTTCTCCGACGCAGGGGTTGGGGCCAACGTCCTGACTTTC
TRBJ2-7 . TRBV7-9 . CASGEVGYEQYF TGTGCCAGCGGAGAAGTGGGGTACGAGCAGTACTTC
TRBJ2-3 . TRBV10-3 TRBD2 CAISESGGLAGAITDTQYF TGTGCCATCAGTGAGTCGGGGGGACTAGCGGGGGCCATCACAGATACGCAGTATTTT
TRBJ1-1 . TRBV27 . CASSTDRQLNTEAFF TGTGCCAGCAGCACCGACCGACAGCTAAACACTGAAGCTTTCTTT
TRBJ2-7 . TRBV27 . CASSLGGPAYEQYF TGTGCCAGCAGTTTAGGGGGGCCGGCGTACGAGCAGTACTTC
TRBJ2-2 . TRBV7-3 TRBD2 CASTPGGGNTGELFF TGTGCCAGCACCCCAGGCGGGGGGAACACCGGGGAGCTGTTTTTT
TRBJ1-2 . TRBV5-4 . CASSSLYGYTF TGTGCCAGCAGCTCCCTCTATGGCTACACCTTC
TRBJ2-7 many TRBV11-3 . CASSRRTGLMDEQYF TGTGCCAGCAGCAGACGGACGGGTCTCATGGACGAGCAGTACTTC
TRBJ1-6 . TRBV5-6 TRBD1 CASSPGQGFSPLHF TGTGCCAGCAGTCCGGGACAGGGTTTTTCACCCCTCCACTTT
TRBJ2-5 . TRBV11-2 . CASSDKETQYF TGTGCCAGCAGCGACAAAGAGACCCAGTACTTC
TRBJ1-5 . TRBV19 TRBD1 CASRGRQGLYSNQPQHF TGTGCCAGTAGAGGGAGACAGGGATTATATAGCAATCAGCCCCAGCATTTT
TRBJ1-2 . TRBV19 . CASSIFKGGYTF TGTGCCAGTAGTATTTTCAAAGGAGGCTACACCTTC
TRBJ2-2 . TRBV11-3 TRBD2 CASSFAGGSNTGELFF TGTGCCAGCAGCTTTGCGGGGGGGTCGAACACCGGGGAGCTGTTTTTT
TRBJ2-1 . TRBV3-1/TRBV3-2 TRBD2 CASSHISGVDNEQFF TGTGCCAGCAGCCATATTAGCGGGGTTGACAATGAGCAGTTCTTC
TRBJ2-7 . TRBV12-3/TRBV12-4 . CASSLGIVYEQYF TGTGCCAGCAGTTTAGGGATAGTCTACGAGCAGTACTTC
TRBJ2-3 . TRBV9 . CASSPGTTSTDTQYF TGTGCCAGCAGCCCCGGGACAACTAGCACAGATACGCAGTATTTT